This T cell receptor (beta chain) was found in a study of vaccination and CD4 T cells after COVID-19. This CDR3 comprises 18 residues. V dropped 1 base and J dropped 2; count of bases not matched to a gene: 9. Germline V gene sequence: CDR1 SGHNT, CDR2 YENEEA. The treatment: approximately 11-day PBMC culture with coronavirus spike peptide pools or control peptides (ViraFEST assay). The assay that was used to sequence DNA from cultured CD4+ T cells was the Oncomine TCR Beta short-read assay. Using its own MiXCR run on the PCR reads, TCRdb lists one record per CDR3 protein. The table records about 20,000 distinct CDR3 sequences, around 63% of them present only once. As concerns this clonotype: The antigen remains undetermined.

The V gene is TRBV11-3, the J gene TRBJ2-3, with 10 bases identical to TRBD2. The clonotype comes from a human donor who had recovered from COVID-19. The sample comprised CD4+ T cells from blood, cultured in vitro. In DNA form, the CDR3 reads TGTGCCAGCAGCTTAGGTGCTAGCGGGAGTGCCCCCACAGATACGCAGTATTTT. Translated: CASSLGASGSAPTDTQYF.